The source of this T cell receptor (beta chain) is a study of blood T cell repertoires in COVID-19. Assay used: immunoSEQ multiplex PCR; TCRdb lists only in-frame clones, some missing. The top ten clones hold approximately 0.9% of a sample with under 110,000 clones, 65% to 75% of them seen once. The sequence derives from a human donor with acute or convalescent COVID-19. The donor label of this sample is uncertain. The sample consisted of peripheral blood.

CDR3 in amino acids: CASSRLETQYF. CDR3 DNA: TGTGCCAGCAGCCGTCTAGAGACCCAGTACTTC. This chain joins TRBV3-1 (or the pseudogene TRBV3-2) and TRBJ2-5; D gene ambiguous. The germline gives CDR1 LGHDT, CDR2 YNNKEL (reference sequence). V shed 4 bases and J shed 4 bases, with 4 bases lying between them. The CDR3 contains 11 residues.